This TCR beta chain was obtained from a study of shared clonotypes between healthy human individuals. General study results and limits: The sampled material consisted only of blood, and tissue repertoires are likely to differ.

Repertoires were generated with immunoSEQ multiplex PCR, while TCRdb's copy carries only in-frame clones and drops some. The sample lists over 2 million clones, approximately 90% seen once, with about 0.41% in the top ten. With regard to this clone: The antigen is unknown.

Per the germline V gene, CDR1 is MDHEN and CDR2 is SYDVKM. The CDR3 is made up of 17 amino acids. Trimming at V came to 5 bases and at J to 6 bases, leaving 14 bases not matched to a gene. The gene calls are TRBV28 and TRBJ1-5; TRBD1 aligns across 9 bases. The sequencing input was naive CD4+ T cells from PBMCs. The subset denotes: CD45RA+ positively selected. The TCR sequence derives from a man younger than 30 in good health. Some clones in this sample may be carry-over from other donors' samples. CDR3 bases: TGTGCCAGCAGTGGGGGCCCGGGACAGGGACACACTCAGCCCCAGCATTTT. This encodes CASSGGPGQGHTQPQHF.